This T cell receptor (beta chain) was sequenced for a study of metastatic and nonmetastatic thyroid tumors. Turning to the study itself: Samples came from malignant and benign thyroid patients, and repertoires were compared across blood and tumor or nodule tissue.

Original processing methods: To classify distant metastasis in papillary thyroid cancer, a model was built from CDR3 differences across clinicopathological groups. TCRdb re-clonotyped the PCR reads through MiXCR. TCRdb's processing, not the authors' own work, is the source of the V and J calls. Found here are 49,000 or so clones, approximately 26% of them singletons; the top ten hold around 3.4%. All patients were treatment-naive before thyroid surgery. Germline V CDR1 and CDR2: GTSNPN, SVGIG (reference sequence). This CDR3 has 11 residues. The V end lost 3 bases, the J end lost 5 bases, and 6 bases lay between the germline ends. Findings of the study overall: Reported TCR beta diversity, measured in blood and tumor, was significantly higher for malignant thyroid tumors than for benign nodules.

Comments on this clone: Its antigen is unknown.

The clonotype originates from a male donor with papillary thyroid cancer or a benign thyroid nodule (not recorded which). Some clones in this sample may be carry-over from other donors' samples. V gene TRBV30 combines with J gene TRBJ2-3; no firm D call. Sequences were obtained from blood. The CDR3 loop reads CAWRRRDTQYF. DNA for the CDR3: TGTGCCTGGAGGAGGAGAGATACGCAGTATTTT.